A single sample is the source of the 32 T cell receptor beta chains below, sequenced in a study of blood T cell repertoires in COVID-19. Produced via immunoSEQ multiplex PCR; TCRdb's table is partial and in-frame only. The sample contains 250,000 to 350,000 clones, around 87% of which appear only once. Specimen: peripheral blood. These receptors were obtained from a woman between 50 and 59 years old who had recovered from COVID-19.

The table lists this clone with a count of one. J is TRBJ2-5 and V is TRBV7-8, with D possibly being TRBD2 (6 bases). The CDR3 length is 16 residues. Trimming left V 1 base short and J 5 bases short, with 17 bases between. Germline values: CDR1 SGHVS, CDR2 FQNEAQ. The CDR3 DNA follows: TGTGCCAGCAGCTTAGAGAACCGCGGGGTCGGGGAGACCCAGTACTTC. Translation gives CASSLENRGVGETQYF.

CDR3 protein: CASSPSPSGRANEQFF. The DNA for the CDR3 is TGTGCCAGCAGCCCCTCCCCTAGCGGGAGGGCCAATGAGCAGTTCTTC. This chain joins TRBV9 and TRBJ2-1; 12 bases are shared with TRBD2. From germline, CDR1 is SGDLS and CDR2 YYNGEE. This CDR3 spans 16 amino acids. V was pared by 4 bases and J by 6 bases, with 8 bases of the junction left unmatched.

The chain employs TRBV27 and TRBJ2-2; 7 bases agree with TRBD2. The CDR3 spans 15 residues. Germline V gene lookup returns CDR1 MNHEY and CDR2 SMNVEV (reference sequence). The trim removed 5 bases at V and 0 bases at J, leaving 3 bases unmatched. CDR3 protein: CASSPRGTNTGELFF. As DNA, the CDR3 is TGTGCCAGCAGTCCGCGGGGGACGAACACCGGGGAGCTGTTTTTT.

V gene TRBV7-8 combines with J gene TRBJ2-3; TRBD2 matches 7 bases. The length of the CDR3 is 15 residues. Per the germline V gene, CDR1 is SGHVS and CDR2 is FQNEAQ. The trim removed 5 bases at V and 2 bases at J, leaving 7 bases unmatched. The DNA for the CDR3 is TGTGCCAGCAGCCCTAGCGGTTCCCTCACAGATACGCAGTATTTT. Translation gives CASSPSGSLTDTQYF. Based on the CDR3 plus reference TRBV7-8 and TRBJ2-3, the full variable domain is GAGVSQSPRYKVAKRGQDVALRCDPISGHVSLFWYQQALGQGPEFLTYFQNEAQLDKSGLPSDRFFAERPEGSVSTLKIQRTQQEDSAVYLCASSPSGSLTDTQYFGPGTRLTVL.

V is TRBV6-5 and J is TRBJ2-2; unclear D gene. This CDR3 spans 14 amino acids. V lost 4 bases, J lost 3 bases, and 9 bases lay in between. The germline CDR1 and CDR2 sequences are MNHEY and SVGAGI. Here the CDR3 DNA reads TGTGCCAGCAGTTCGAGCCGGTACACCGGGGAGCTGTTTTTT. Its translation is CASSSSRYTGELFF.

The chain has TRBV24-1 and TRBJ1-5; no clear D. The germline V and J ends were trimmed by 3 bases and 4 bases, with 12 bases remaining between them. The length of the CDR3 is 15 residues. Per the germline V gene, CDR1 is KGHDR and CDR2 is SFDVKD. For the CDR3, the DNA is TGTGCCACCAGTGATCGGGGAATTAGTAATCAGCCCCAGCATTTT. Its protein product is CATSDRGISNQPQHF.

The genes are TRBV14 and TRBJ2-1; 14 bases map to TRBD2. The ends lost 4 bases at V and 8 bases at J; junction bases unmatched: 10. CDR3 length: 17 residues. Germline V gene data show CDR1 as SGHDN and CDR2 as FVKESK. The CDR3 protein is CASSPWTGTSGSHEQFF. CDR3 nucleotide sequence: TGTGCCAGCAGCCCTTGGACCGGGACTAGCGGGAGTCATGAGCAGTTCTTC.

This clone was detected once. V usage is TRBV7-6 and J usage is TRBJ2-7, with 10 bases aligning to TRBD2. This CDR3 is built from 16 residues. The V gene end was trimmed by 1 base and the J gene end by 1 base; junction bases not matched to a gene: 4. CDR1 and CDR2 (germline): SGHVS, FNYEAQ. The CDR3 DNA sequence: TGTGCCAGCAGCTTAGAAAAAGCGGGAGGGTCCTACGAGCAGTACTTC. Translated: CASSLEKAGGSYEQYF.

This clone was observed once. The rearrangement joins TRBV9 to TRBJ1-4; D ambiguous. There are 12 residues in the CDR3. The germline gives CDR1 SGDLS, CDR2 YYNGEE. Between the trimmed V and J ends, which lost 3 bases and 7 bases, there was a span of 7 bases. CDR3 residues: CASSGRGEKLFF. The DNA for the CDR3 is TGTGCCAGCAGCGGGCGGGGTGAAAAACTGTTTTTT.

This clone has just one count. For the CDR3, the DNA is TGTGCCAGCAGTTTTGCCCCCTCGAGGGGGTGGGGAAACACCATATATTTT. Protein sequence: CASSFAPSRGWGNTIYF. V usage is TRBV28 and J usage is TRBJ1-3; TRBD1 is a possible D gene (6 bases). V gave up 3 bases and J gave up 4 bases, with 19 bases separating them. CDR3 length: 17 residues. Germline V gene sequence: CDR1 MDHEN, CDR2 SYDVKM.

About this clone: The same CDR3 also results from other DNA sequences found in this sample. The chain combines TRBV7-2 with TRBJ2-7, with unresolved D. The germline gives CDR1 SGHTA, CDR2 FQGNSA. This CDR3 contains 13 residues. With 1 base removed from V and 3 bases from J, the gap between germline ends came to 7 bases. CDR3 region: CASSLDPGYEQYF. CDR3 DNA: TGTGCCAGCAGCTTAGATCCGGGCTACGAGCAGTACTTC.

The chain couples TRBV4-1 to TRBJ1-2, with 8 bases aligning to TRBD1. Per germline, CDR1 MGHRA and CDR2 YSYEKL. The CDR3 sequence is 18 residues long. V trimming: 0 bases; J trimming: 3 bases; junction bases outside the gene matches: 12. The DNA for the CDR3 is TGCGCCAGCAGCCAAGACCCCATTGGACAGGGAGGCTACTATGGCTACACCTTC. It is translated as CASSQDPIGQGGYYGYTF.

This chain connects TRBV6-1 to TRBJ1-2, with a weak D call TRBD1 (6 bases). CDR1 is MNHNS and CDR2 is SASEGT in the germline V gene. V was pared by 3 bases and J by 7 bases, with 12 bases between. CDR3 size: 13 residues. As DNA, the CDR3 is TGTGCCAGCAGTGAGTCGGCAGGGGTTGGCTACACCTTC. Protein sequence: CASSESAGVGYTF.

DNA of the CDR3: TGTGCCAGCAGCTTCAGTACCGGGGAGCTGTTTTTT. Residues: CASSFSTGELFF. The chain employs TRBV7-9 and TRBJ2-2; unclear D gene. The germline CDR1 and CDR2 sequences are SEHNR and FQNEAQ (reference sequence). The CDR3 is 12 amino acids. Trimming pared 3 bases from V and 5 bases from J, leaving 4 bases between.

J is TRBJ2-1 and V is TRBV27; D unresolved. Germline CDR1 is MNHEY and CDR2 is SMNVEV (reference sequence). The CDR3 extends over 16 amino acids. Trimming took off 6 bases at V and 0 bases at J, with 15 bases between the two ends. In nucleotides, the CDR3 is TGTGCCAGCAGGAACAGACCCACGAGCTCCTACAATGAGCAGTTCTTC. It encodes CASRNRPTSSYNEQFF.

This clone was seen a few times. The V gene is TRBV29-1, the J gene TRBJ2-7; 7 bases are shared with TRBD1. The CDR3 runs 11 residues. Germline lookup yields CDR1 SQVTM and CDR2 ANQGSEA. With V trimmed by 6 bases and J by 4 bases, 3 bases remained unmatched. The CDR3 DNA reads as TGCAGCGTGTTCAGGGGGTACGAGCAGTACTTC. It is translated as CSVFRGYEQYF.

This clone was seen at least ten times. The chain is built from TRBV30 and TRBJ2-3; 7 bases are a match to TRBD2. Germline assignment: CDR1 GTSNPN and CDR2 SVGIG (reference sequence). This CDR3 is built from 13 residues. Trimming cost V 3 bases and J 6 bases; bases outside gene matches: 6. CDR3 sequence: CAWRGGGADTQYF. The CDR3 DNA sequence: TGTGCCTGGAGGGGGGGAGGGGCCGATACGCAGTATTTT.

The chain uses TRBV9 and TRBJ2-2, with 7 positions matching TRBD2. The V gene end was trimmed by 2 bases and the J gene end by 3 bases; junction bases not matched to a gene: 10. Germline values: CDR1 SGDLS, CDR2 YYNGEE. The CDR3 length is 17 residues. CDR3 region: CASSVRSLAAYTGELFF. The CDR3 DNA is TGTGCCAGCAGCGTTAGGAGTCTAGCGGCCTACACCGGGGAGCTGTTTTTT.

This chain links TRBV19 with TRBJ2-1, with a weak D call TRBD1 (5 bases). CDR3 length: 13 residues. Germline V gene lookup returns CDR1 LNHDA and CDR2 SQIVND (reference sequence). V lost 9 bases, J lost 2 bases, and 11 bases lay in between. In DNA form, the CDR3 reads TGTGCCAGCGCAATGGGGCCCTACAATGAGCAGTTCTTC. Translated, it gives CASAMGPYNEQFF.

In regard to this clone: The sample has other DNA sequences that encode this CDR3 too. The CDR3 reads CASSVAGTNTGELFF. As DNA, the CDR3 is TGTGCCAGCAGCGTAGCGGGGACGAACACCGGGGAGCTGTTTTTT. This sequence joins TRBV9 and TRBJ2-2; the D gene is possibly TRBD2 (5 bases). Germline-derived CDR1 and CDR2 are SGDLS and YYNGEE. V shed 0 bases and J shed 0 bases, with 6 bases lying between them. The CDR3 extends over 15 amino acids.

The genes are TRBV12-3 or TRBV12-4 and TRBJ2-3; tentative D call: TRBD2 (5 bases). The V end lost 5 bases, the J end lost 6 bases, and 9 bases lay between the germline ends. The CDR3 has 12 amino acids. The CDR3: CASSTSGDTQYF. The CDR3 DNA reads as TGTGCCAGCAGTACTAGTGGGGATACGCAGTATTTT.

The chain couples TRBV5-4 to TRBJ1-1; TRBD1 might be the D (5 bases). This CDR3 spans 13 amino acids. CDR1 and CDR2 (germline): SGHNT, YYREEE (reference sequence). Trimming cost V 5 bases and J 4 bases, with 12 bases left between them. The CDR3 spells CASRQESITEAFF. The CDR3 DNA follows: TGTGCCAGCAGACAGGAATCGATCACTGAAGCTTTCTTT.

As concerns this clone: Different DNA sequences within this sample yield the same CDR3. This chain joins TRBV19 and TRBJ1-5, with 9 bases matching TRBD1. Losses at the gene ends were 5 bases for V and 6 bases for J; bases not matched to a gene: 2. The CDR3 runs 13 residues. Looked up from germline, CDR1 is LNHDA and CDR2 is SQIVND (reference sequence). CDR3 region: CASSPTGGQPQHF. DNA of the CDR3: TGTGCCAGTAGTCCGACAGGGGGTCAGCCCCAGCATTTT.

This clone was seen more than once but under ten times. The CDR3 nucleotides are TGTGCCAGCTCCCCTTATAGCGGGAGGGGGAATGAGCAGTTCTTC. This codes for CASSPYSGRGNEQFF. V is TRBV18 and J is TRBJ2-1; 11 positions agree with TRBD2. The CDR3 has 15 amino acids. Germline CDR1 KGHSH, CDR2 LQKENI. The V segment lost 6 bases and the J segment 7 bases; nucleotides outside the gene matches: 8.

This clone was detected once. This rearrangement joins TRBV15 to TRBJ1-3, with 9 bases lining up with TRBD1. This CDR3 spans 15 amino acids. J was trimmed by 2 bases and V by 3 bases; bases with no gene match: 2. Germline V gene data show CDR1 as LNHNV and CDR2 as YYDKDF (reference sequence). The CDR3 coding sequence is TGTGCCACCAGCAGGGACAGGGGTGCTGGAAACACCATATATTTT. Translation gives CATSRDRGAGNTIYF.

The rearrangement links TRBV28 to TRBJ2-5; the match to TRBD1 covers 9 bases. Germline V CDR1 and CDR2: MDHEN, SYDVKM. The CDR3 loop spans 16 amino acids. J lost 4 bases, V lost 6 bases, and 12 bases had no gene match. The CDR3 sequence is CASRIRPGQGRETQYF. The CDR3, as DNA: TGTGCCAGCAGGATTCGGCCGGGACAGGGTAGAGAGACCCAGTACTTC.

For the CDR3, the DNA is TGCGCCAGCAGCCAAGATTCCCGGCTAGCGGGCGGGGAGACCCAGTACTTC. It yields the protein CASSQDSRLAGGETQYF. The J gene is TRBJ2-5, the V gene TRBV4-1; the match to TRBD2 covers 8 bases. This CDR3 is built from 17 residues. CDR1 and CDR2 from the germline V gene are MGHRA and YSYEKL. V dropped 0 bases and J dropped 5; count of bases not matched to a gene: 11.

This chain uses TRBV2 with TRBJ1-1; D gene ambiguous. Germline CDR1 and CDR2: SNHLY and FYNNEI. Trimming left V 4 bases short and J 5 bases short, with 11 bases between. CDR3 length: 13 residues. CDR3 protein: CASSVQVDTEAFF. CDR3 nucleotide sequence: TGTGCCAGCAGTGTTCAGGTGGATACTGAAGCTTTCTTT. Full variable domain (missing parts from reference TRBV2 and TRBJ1-1): EPEVTQTPSHQVTQMGQEVILRCVPISNHLYFYWYRQILGQKVEFLVSFYNNEISEKSEIFDDQFSVERPDGSNFTLKIRSTKLEDSAMYFCASSVQVDTEAFFGQGTRLTVV.

This clone appeared once. The chain employs TRBV9 and TRBJ2-1; TRBD2 matches at 8 bases. This CDR3 region has 14 residues. The V and J ends lost 3 bases and 4 bases, in that order; junction bases with no gene match: 3. From germline, CDR1 is SGDLS and CDR2 YYNGEE. The CDR3, as DNA: TGTGCCAGCAGCGGTAGCGGGGATTACAATGAGCAGTTCTTC. Translated, it gives CASSGSGDYNEQFF. Complete variable domain (other parts from reference TRBV9 and TRBJ2-1): DSGVTQTPKHLITATGQRVTLRCSPRSGDLSVYWYQQSLDQGLQFLIQYYNGEERAKGNILERFSAQQFPDLHSELNLSSLELGDSALYFCASSGSGDYNEQFFGPGTRLTVL.

The genes are TRBV3-1 (or the pseudogene TRBV3-2) and TRBJ1-2; the match to TRBD1 covers 7 bases. The CDR3 covers 16 residues. The germline V gene has CDR1 LGHDT and CDR2 YNNKEL (reference sequence). V shed 1 base and J 0 bases; nucleotides not matched to a gene: 5. For the CDR3, the DNA is TGTGCCAGCAGCCAAGGGAGGACAGGAGCTAACTATGGCTACACCTTC. This translates into CASSQGRTGANYGYTF.

V is TRBV9 and J is TRBJ1-1; unclear D gene. Trimming stripped 4 bases from V and 11 bases from J, with 18 bases between. Germline CDR1 reads SGDLS; CDR2 reads YYNGEE. This CDR3 comprises 13 residues. The DNA of the CDR3 is TGTGCCAGCAGCCCAGATGGGCTGGTAAGGGCTTTCTTT. This encodes CASSPDGLVRAFF.

This clone appeared a few times. The chain carries TRBV6-8 and TRBJ1-2, with no clear D. CDR3 length: 14 amino acids. Germline CDR1 MNHGY, CDR2 SAAAGT. Trimming shortened V by 5 bases and J by 8 bases, and 18 bases separated the two germline ends. The CDR3 DNA sequence: TGTGCCAGCAGTCTTAGCGCGCCCCCGCGGGGCTACACCTTC. Protein: CASSLSAPPRGYTF.